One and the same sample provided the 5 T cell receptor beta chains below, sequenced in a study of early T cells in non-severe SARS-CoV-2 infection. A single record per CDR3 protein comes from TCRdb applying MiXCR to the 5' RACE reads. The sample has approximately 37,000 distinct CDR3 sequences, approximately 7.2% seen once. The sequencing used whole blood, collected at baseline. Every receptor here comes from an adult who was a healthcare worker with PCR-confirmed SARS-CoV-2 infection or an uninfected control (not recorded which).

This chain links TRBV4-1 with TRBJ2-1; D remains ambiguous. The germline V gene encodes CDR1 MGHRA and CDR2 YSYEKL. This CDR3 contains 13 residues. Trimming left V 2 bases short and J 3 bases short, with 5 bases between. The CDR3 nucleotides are TGCGCCAGCAGCCAACCGTTCTACAATGAGCAGTTCTTC. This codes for CASSQPFYNEQFF.

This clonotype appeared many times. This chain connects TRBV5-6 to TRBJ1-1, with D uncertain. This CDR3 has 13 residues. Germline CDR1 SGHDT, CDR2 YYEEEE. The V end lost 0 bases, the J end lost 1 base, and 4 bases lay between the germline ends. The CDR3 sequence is CASSLVANTEAFF. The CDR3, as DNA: TGTGCCAGCAGCTTGGTGGCGAACACTGAAGCTTTCTTT.

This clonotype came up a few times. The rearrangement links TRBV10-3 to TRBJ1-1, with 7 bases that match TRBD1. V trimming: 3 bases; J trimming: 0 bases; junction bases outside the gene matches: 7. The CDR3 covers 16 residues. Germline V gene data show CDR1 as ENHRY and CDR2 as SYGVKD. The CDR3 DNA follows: TGTGCCATCAGTGAACCTCCCGGGACAGTGAACACTGAAGCTTTCTTT. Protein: CAISEPPGTVNTEAFF.

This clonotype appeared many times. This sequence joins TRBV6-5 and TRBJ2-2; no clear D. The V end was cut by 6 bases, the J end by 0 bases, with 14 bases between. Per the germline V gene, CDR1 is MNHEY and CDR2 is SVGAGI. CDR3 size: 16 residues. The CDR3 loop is CASRTDGNANTGELFF. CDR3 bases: TGTGCCAGCAGAACCGACGGAAACGCGAACACCGGGGAGCTGTTTTTT.

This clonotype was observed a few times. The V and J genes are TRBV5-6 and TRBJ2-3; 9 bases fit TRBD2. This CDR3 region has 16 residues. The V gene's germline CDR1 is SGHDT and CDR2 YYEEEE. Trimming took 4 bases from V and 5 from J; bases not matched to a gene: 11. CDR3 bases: TGTGCCAGCAGCCCCCGGGGACTAGCAGTTCTAGATACGCAGTATTTT. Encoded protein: CASSPRGLAVLDTQYF.